These 29 T cell receptor beta chains originate from one sample sequenced in a study of T cells after yellow fever vaccination. TCRdb passed the 5' RACE reads through MiXCR, listing each CDR3 protein once. The profile shows a few hundred thousand distinct CDR3 sequences, about 6.9% of them singletons. The sample consisted of PBMCs, taken about 49 days after the first yellow fever vaccination. Source of these receptors: a man aged 18 to 30 who received the YFV17D yellow fever vaccine.

V usage is TRBV10-3 and J usage is TRBJ2-5, with TRBD2 as a possible D gene (6 bases). Germline V CDR1 and CDR2: ENHRY, SYGVKD. The CDR3 runs to 16 residues. V lost 3 bases to trimming and J lost 5 bases, with 19 bases between them. CDR3: CAISESGRGSLETQYF. In nucleotides, the CDR3 is TGTGCCATCAGTGAAAGTGGGCGGGGATCTCTGGAGACCCAGTACTTC.

This clonotype appeared many times. The V and J genes are TRBV5-1 and TRBJ1-6, with unresolved D. The germline CDR1 and CDR2 sequences are SGHRS and YFSETQ. Trimming cost V 6 bases and J 8 bases, with 15 bases left between them. This CDR3 is built from 14 residues. CDR3 region: CASTSGEDHSPLHF. The CDR3 region has the DNA TGCGCCAGCACATCCGGGGAGGACCATTCACCCCTCCACTTT.

The CDR3 nucleotides read TGTGCCAGCGGGCTCTACGAGCAGTACTTC. It yields the protein CASGLYEQYF. The chain is built from TRBV3-1 and TRBJ2-7; D gene uncertain. Trimming pared 8 bases from V and 3 bases from J, leaving 5 bases between. The CDR3 covers 10 residues. Germline assignment: CDR1 LGHDT and CDR2 YNNKEL (reference sequence).

At least ten counts were recorded for this clonotype. This sequence joins TRBV5-1 and TRBJ2-7; 9 bases align to TRBD1. CDR1 and CDR2 (germline): SGHRS, YFSETQ. V gave up 1 base and J gave up 2 bases; unmatched junction bases: 4. The CDR3 has 15 amino acids. The CDR3 sequence is CASSLLGQGPYEQYF. The CDR3 DNA follows: TGCGCCAGCAGCTTGCTGGGACAGGGCCCCTACGAGCAGTACTTC.

The chain has TRBV5-1 and TRBJ2-7, with D possibly matching TRBD1 (5 bases). The CDR3 has 13 amino acids. V lost 2 bases and J lost 3, with 9 bases in between. Germline V gives CDR1 SGHRS, CDR2 YFSETQ. Written as DNA, the CDR3 is TGCGCCAGCAGCTTTCTCGACAGCTACGAGCAGTACGTC. This encodes CASSFLDSYEQYV.

This chain joins TRBV4-3 and TRBJ2-3; TRBD2 is a possible D gene (6 bases). Germline values: CDR1 LGHNA, CDR2 YSLEER. V was pared by 0 bases and J by 1 base, with 14 bases between. CDR3 length: 17 amino acids. The CDR3 nucleotides read TGCGCCAGCAGCCAAGATCCACCCGGCGGGGGCACAGATACGCAGTATTTT. Amino acids: CASSQDPPGGGTDTQYF.

The genes are TRBV4-1 and TRBJ2-5, with D uncertain. V lost 1 base to trimming and J lost 5 bases, with 17 bases between them. The CDR3 contains 16 residues. Germline V gives CDR1 MGHRA, CDR2 YSYEKL. The CDR3 is CASSQVAVPDGETQYF. The CDR3 region has the DNA TGCGCCAGCAGCCAAGTCGCCGTCCCAGATGGCGAGACCCAGTACTTC.

This clonotype was seen more than once but under ten times. The CDR3: CASSLFRGEQYF. CDR3 nucleotide sequence: TGTGCCAGCAGCTTATTCAGGGGTGAGCAGTACTTC. The chain couples TRBV7-9 to TRBJ2-7, with a weak D call TRBD1 (6 bases). Germline V gene sequence: CDR1 SEHNR, CDR2 FQNEAQ (reference sequence). V was cut by 2 bases and J by 7 bases, with 9 bases left in between. This CDR3 has 12 residues. Using reference TRBV7-9 and TRBJ2-7 for the parts outside the CDR3, the full variable domain is DTGVSQNPRHKITKRGQNVTFRCDPISEHNRLYWYRQTLGQGPEFLTYFQNEAQLEKSRLLSDRFSAERPKGSFSTLEIQRTEQGDSAMYLCASSLFRGEQYFGPGTRLTVT.

The V gene is TRBV7-9, the J gene TRBJ2-2; the match to TRBD2 covers 8 bases. V was clipped by 2 bases and J by 0 bases; unmatched bases: 5. This CDR3 is built from 17 residues. Germline V gene data show CDR1 as SEHNR and CDR2 as FQNEAQ (reference sequence). Written as DNA, the CDR3 is TGTGCCAGCAGCTTAAGCGGGGGCGGTGCGAACACCGGGGAGCTGTTTTTT. Residues: CASSLSGGGANTGELFF.

This clonotype was detected ten times or more. V gene TRBV2 combines with J gene TRBJ2-3, with D tentatively TRBD2 (7 bases). This CDR3 is 13 amino acids long. Germline V gene sequence: CDR1 SNHLY, CDR2 FYNNEI. Trimming pared 9 bases from V and 5 bases from J, leaving 15 bases between. CDR3 sequence: CARGGGLGDTQYF. The CDR3 DNA sequence: TGTGCCAGAGGGGGGGGCCTAGGAGATACGCAGTATTTT.

This clonotype was counted between two and nine times. This chain links TRBV7-2 with TRBJ1-1; D is possibly TRBD1 (5 bases). CDR3 size: 13 residues. CDR1 and CDR2 (germline): SGHTA, FQGNSA. V lost 5 bases to trimming and J lost 6 bases, with 13 bases between them. This CDR3 reads CASSPAWGSEAFF. The CDR3, as DNA: TGTGCCAGCAGCCCTGCTTGGGGGTCTGAAGCTTTCTTT.

This clonotype was observed a handful of times. The V and J genes are TRBV7-2 and TRBJ2-2; D is perhaps TRBD1 or TRBD2 (5 bases each). Deletions cut 3 bases from V and 5 bases from J, with 7 bases between. CDR1 and CDR2 (germline): SGHTA, FQGNSA. The CDR3 is made up of 13 amino acids. As DNA, the CDR3 is TGTGCCAGCAGCTTGTGGGGGACCGGGGAGCTGTTTTTT. Translation: CASSLWGTGELFF.

This clonotype was seen more than once but under ten times. The genes are TRBV10-3 and TRBJ1-2, with TRBD1 matching over 10 bases. Germline values: CDR1 ENHRY, CDR2 SYGVKD. The CDR3 is made up of 13 amino acids. Trimming took 6 bases from V and 8 from J; bases not matched to a gene: 6. Here the CDR3 DNA reads TGTGCCATCAGAAAAGGGACAGGGGACGGCTACACCTTC. This sequence encodes CAIRKGTGDGYTF.

The chain is built from TRBV4-1 and TRBJ2-7; either TRBD1 or TRBD2 may supply D (5 bases each). The germline gives CDR1 MGHRA, CDR2 YSYEKL. V was cut by 2 bases and J by 5 bases, with 19 bases left in between. CDR3 length: 16 residues. CDR3 loop: CASSQPRQGARDEQYF. CDR3 nucleotide sequence: TGCGCCAGCAGCCAACCGAGGCAGGGAGCAAGGGACGAGCAGTACTTC.

This clonotype occurred a few times. V is TRBV4-1 and J is TRBJ1-5, with a weak D call TRBD1 (5 bases). Per the germline V gene, CDR1 is MGHRA and CDR2 is YSYEKL. The V end lost 0 bases, the J end lost 3 bases, and 12 bases lay between the germline ends. CDR3 length: 16 residues. The CDR3 coding sequence is TGCGCCAGCAGCCAAGAGGGGGGTCCAACCAATCAGCCCCAGCATTTT. As protein: CASSQEGGPTNQPQHF.

This clonotype turned up a few times. The rearrangement uses TRBV6-1 and TRBJ1-5, with 8 bases aligning to TRBD1. Germline CDR1 and CDR2: MNHNS and SASEGT. CDR3 size: 15 residues. V trimming: 5 bases; J trimming: 2 bases; junction bases outside the gene matches: 5. CDR3 DNA: TGTGCCAGCAGTCGGACAGGGTCGGGCAATCAGCCCCAGCATTTT. This gives the protein CASSRTGSGNQPQHF.

This chain connects TRBV4-1 to TRBJ2-6; D might be TRBD2 (6 bases). The CDR3 consists of 16 residues. Germline values: CDR1 MGHRA, CDR2 YSYEKL. Trimming shortened V by 0 bases and J by 4 bases, and 10 bases separated the two germline ends. For the CDR3, the DNA is TGCGCCAGCAGCCAAGAGGCGGCGGGAGGGGCCAACGTCCTGACTTTC. Protein sequence: CASSQEAAGGANVLTF.

The chain is built from TRBV5-1 and TRBJ2-1; TRBD2 matches at 13 bases. The CDR3 is made up of 18 amino acids. V was clipped by 4 bases and J by 3 bases; unmatched bases: 10. The V gene's germline CDR1 is SGHRS and CDR2 YFSETQ. CDR3 nucleotides: TGCGCCAGCAGCGAACGCGGGACTAGCGGGGCGAACTACAATGAGCAGTTCTTC. Translated: CASSERGTSGANYNEQFF.

On this clonotype: The junction departs from germline at one end; a sequencing error may be responsible. CDR3 bases: TGTGCCAGCAGCTCCAGACAGGCAAGTCTAGCGGGTTCACGGGCCTCCTGCAATGAGCAGTTCTTC. Amino acids: CASSSRQASLAGSRASCNEQFF. The chain employs TRBV7-1 and TRBJ2-1, with 8 bases aligning to TRBD2. TRBV7-1 is placed among ORFs of uncertain function. This CDR3 is built from 22 residues.

This clonotype was detected ten times or more. The genes are TRBV5-4 and TRBJ1-1, with unresolved D. The germline V gene has CDR1 SGHNT and CDR2 YYREEE (reference sequence). Trimming removed 1 base from V and 1 base from J, with 8 bases in between. CDR3 length equals 14 residues. As DNA, the CDR3 is TGTGCCAGCAGCTTGAGGCCGGCGAACACTGAAGCTTTCTTT. Amino acids: CASSLRPANTEAFF.

This clonotype has just a few counts. This chain links TRBV27 with TRBJ2-3, with a weak D call TRBD1 (6 bases). Germline values: CDR1 MNHEY, CDR2 SMNVEV (reference sequence). This CDR3 contains 17 residues. V lost 2 bases, J lost 2 bases, and 17 bases lay in between. The CDR3, as DNA: TGTGCCAGCAGTTTACGCCCGGACAGATTAAACACAGATACGCAGTATTTT. Protein product: CASSLRPDRLNTDTQYF.

The CDR3 region has the DNA TGCGCCAGCAGGGGGACAGGGGGATCAGATACGCAGTATTTT. This gives the protein CASRGTGGSDTQYF. V usage is TRBV5-1 and J usage is TRBJ2-3; 11 bases match TRBD1. Trimming took 5 bases from V and 4 from J; bases not matched to a gene: 3. The CDR3 loop spans 14 amino acids. From germline, CDR1 is SGHRS and CDR2 YFSETQ.

The chain employs TRBV10-3 and TRBJ2-1, with 7 bases that match TRBD2. Germline CDR1 ENHRY, CDR2 SYGVKD. This CDR3 comprises 14 residues. With V trimmed by 0 bases and J by 5 bases, 1 base remained unmatched. The CDR3 is CAISESSGDNEQFF. The DNA for the CDR3 is TGTGCCATCAGTGAGTCAAGCGGGGACAATGAGCAGTTCTTC.

The gene calls are TRBV6-1 and TRBJ1-1; D ambiguous. This CDR3 region has 13 residues. V lost 6 bases and J 2 bases, leaving 10 bases between the germline ends. Germline V gene sequence: CDR1 MNHNS, CDR2 SASEGT. The CDR3, as DNA: TGTGCCAGCAGATTGGAAGCAAACACTGAAGCTTTCTTT. Its translation: CASRLEANTEAFF.

The chain recombines TRBV7-3 with TRBJ2-2, with 9 bases matching TRBD1. J gave up 0 bases and V 5 bases, and 13 bases lay outside the gene matches. This CDR3 spans 19 amino acids. Looked up from germline, CDR1 is SGHTA and CDR2 is FQGTGA. This chain's CDR3 is CASSVQGAGTIPNTGELFF. The CDR3 nucleotides read TGTGCCAGCAGCGTACAGGGGGCGGGAACGATACCGAACACCGGGGAGCTGTTTTTT.

A word on this clonotype: A much more abundant neighbour one base away suggests this may be a read error. This chain connects TRBV28 to TRBJ2-3, with TRBD2 as a possible D gene (6 bases). Germline V gene sequence: CDR1 MDHEN, CDR2 SYDVKM. The CDR3 covers 16 residues. This CDR3 reads CASSLFSGGGTDKQYF. The DNA for the CDR3 is TGTGCCAGCAGTTTATTTTCTGGGGGAGGCACAGATAAGCAGTATTTT.

The DNA for the CDR3 is TGTGCCAGCAGTACGACAGGGTACTACGAGCAGTACGTC. This codes for CASSTTGYYEQYV. The chain uses TRBV6-2 or TRBV6-3 and TRBJ2-7, with 7 nucleotides matching TRBD1. This CDR3 is 13 amino acids long. After removal of 5 bases from V and 3 bases from J, the junction contained 4 bases not matched to a gene. Germline V gene sequence: CDR1 MNHEY, CDR2 SVGEGT.

This chain connects TRBV20-1 to TRBJ2-3, with 13 nucleotides matching TRBD2. Losses at the gene ends were 6 bases for V and 5 bases for J; bases not matched to a gene: 8. This CDR3 spans 15 amino acids. CDR1 DFQATT and CDR2 SNEGSKA come from the germline V gene (reference sequence). CDR3 bases: TGCAGTGCAGAGGGACTAGCGGGGAGGGTAGATACGCAGTATTTT. Amino acids: CSAEGLAGRVDTQYF.

The J gene is TRBJ2-1, the V gene TRBV10-3; D might be TRBD2 (6 bases). Trimming took 7 bases from V and 4 from J, leaving 11 bases between them. This CDR3 spans 13 amino acids. CDR1 is ENHRY, CDR2 SYGVKD, per germline. The CDR3 region has the DNA TGTGCCATCACGGGCGGGGAGTACAATGAGCAGTTCTTC. Protein sequence: CAITGGEYNEQFF.